One and the same sample provided the 16 T cell receptor beta chains below, sequenced in a study of OX40 agonist ivuxolimab in advanced cancers. The table came from immunoSEQ multiplex PCR; TCRdb's copy has only in-frame clones and leaves some out. The data hold under 50,000 clones, with roughly 85% observed a single time. The sample was CD4+ or CD8+ T cells sorted from blood, taken in a trial of the OX40 agonist ivuxolimab. The origin of the receptors is an adult with an advanced solid tumor such as melanoma, head and neck, liver or kidney cancer.

The chain joins TRBV2 to TRBJ2-7; the match to TRBD1 covers 10 bases. Trimming took 7 bases from V and 5 from J; bases not matched to a gene: 5. The CDR3 loop spans 13 amino acids. CDR1 is SNHLY, CDR2 FYNNEI, per germline. The CDR3 is CASMGTGVHEQYF. The CDR3 nucleotides are TGTGCCAGCATGGGGACAGGGGTCCACGAGCAGTACTTC. Full variable domain (missing parts from reference TRBV2 and TRBJ2-7): EPEVTQTPSHQVTQMGQEVILRCVPISNHLYFYWYRQILGQKVEFLVSFYNNEISEKSEIFDDQFSVERPDGSNFTLKIRSTKLEDSAMYFCASMGTGVHEQYFGPGTRLTVT.

The V gene is TRBV5-4, the J gene TRBJ1-5, with no clear D. V gave up 4 bases and J gave up 3 bases, with 8 bases separating them. The length of the CDR3 is 13 residues. Germline V CDR1 and CDR2: SGHNT, YYREEE (reference sequence). The CDR3 DNA follows: TGTGCCAGCAGCCAAGATTCCAATCAGCCCCAGCATTTT. The encoded protein is CASSQDSNQPQHF.

The chain couples TRBV7-9 to TRBJ1-5; 9 bases align to TRBD1. Trimming at V came to 5 bases and at J to 7 bases, leaving 3 bases not matched to a gene. The CDR3 spans 13 residues. Germline CDR1 reads SEHNR; CDR2 reads FQNEAQ (reference sequence). The CDR3 loop is CASSGQGYQPQHF. Here the CDR3 DNA reads TGTGCCAGCAGCGGACAGGGGTACCAGCCCCAGCATTTT. Supplemented by reference TRBV7-9 and TRBJ1-5, the full variable domain reads DTGVSQNPRHKITKRGQNVTFRCDPISEHNRLYWYRQTLGQGPEFLTYFQNEAQLEKSRLLSDRFSAERPKGSFSTLEIQRTEQGDSAMYLCASSGQGYQPQHFGDGTRLSIL.

The chain has TRBV4-3 and TRBJ2-7; D not resolved. Trimming removed 0 bases from V and 6 bases from J, with 9 bases in between. The germline V gene has CDR1 LGHNA and CDR2 YSLEER. The CDR3 runs 13 residues. The chain's CDR3 is CASSQDRSVEQYF. CDR3 DNA sequence: TGCGCCAGCAGCCAAGATCGGTCAGTCGAGCAGTACTTC.

The CDR3 nucleotides are TGTGCCACCAGCAGGAGGGACGGATCTTCCTACGAGCAGTACTTC. Encoded protein: CATSRRDGSSYEQYF. The V call is TRBV15, the J call TRBJ2-7; D may be TRBD1 or TRBD2 (5 bases each). The V and J ends lost 3 bases and 1 base respectively, with 13 bases between them. Germline CDR1 LNHNV, CDR2 YYDKDF (reference sequence). The CDR3 runs to 15 residues.

This chain connects TRBV7-9 to TRBJ1-2, with 8 bases lining up with TRBD1. Germline assignment: CDR1 SEHNR and CDR2 FQNEAQ (reference sequence). The CDR3 is 14 amino acids. V was clipped by 2 bases and J by 4 bases; unmatched bases: 3. CDR3 bases: TGTGCCAGCAGCTTATTGGGACAGGTCTATGGCTACACCTTC. This encodes CASSLLGQVYGYTF.

CDR3 DNA sequence: TGTGCCTGGAACTATCCCCAACAGGGGGCTGGTGGCTACACCTTC. Amino acid sequence: CAWNYPQQGAGGYTF. The chain carries TRBV30 and TRBJ1-2; 9 bases map to TRBD1. The CDR3 has 15 residues. With 4 bases clipped from V and 7 bases from J, the junction kept 13 bases outside the gene matches. Germline V gives CDR1 GTSNPN, CDR2 SVGIG (reference sequence).

V and J are TRBV11-3 and TRBJ2-1; TRBD2 matches at 7 bases. CDR3 length equals 17 residues. Per germline, CDR1 SGHNT and CDR2 YENEEA. The J segment lost 5 bases and the V segment lost 5 bases, leaving 15 bases of the junction unmatched. CDR3 protein: CASSPRSASGYDNEQFF. CDR3 sequence (DNA): TGTGCCAGCAGCCCCCGCTCAGCTAGCGGCTACGACAATGAGCAGTTCTTC. The whole variable domain, filled in from reference TRBV11-3 and TRBJ2-1, reads EAGVVQSPRYKIIEKKQPVAFWCNPISGHNTLYWYLQNLGQGPELLIRYENEEAVDDSQLPKDRFSAERLKGVDSTLKIQPAELGDSAVYLCASSPRSASGYDNEQFFGPGTRLTVL.

The chain recombines TRBV28 with TRBJ2-4; a weak D match, TRBD1 (8 bases). The V end lost 3 bases, the J end lost 8 bases, and 17 bases lay between the germline ends. This CDR3 is 15 amino acids long. Per the germline V gene, CDR1 is MDHEN and CDR2 is SYDVKM. The CDR3 loop reads CASSFPGQGGDIQYF. For the CDR3, the DNA is TGTGCCAGCAGTTTTCCCGGACAGGGAGGGGACATTCAGTACTTC.

The chain recombines TRBV27 with TRBJ2-3, with D maybe TRBD2 (5 bases). The V end was cut by 4 bases, the J end by 6 bases, with 11 bases between. CDR1 and CDR2 (germline): MNHEY, SMNVEV (reference sequence). The CDR3 covers 13 residues. CDR3: CASSYSGLDTQYF. The CDR3 DNA sequence: TGTGCCAGCAGTTACAGCGGACTCGATACGCAGTATTTT.

The chain links TRBV5-1 to TRBJ2-2; tentative D call: TRBD2 (5 bases). CDR3 length: 15 residues. Trimming took off 2 bases at V and 5 bases at J, with 13 bases between the two ends. Germline V gene lookup returns CDR1 SGHRS and CDR2 YFSETQ. The CDR3 loop reads CASSFGSTGTGELFF. In DNA form, the CDR3 reads TGCGCCAGCAGCTTCGGATCGACGGGAACCGGGGAGCTGTTTTTT.

J is TRBJ2-5 and V is TRBV11-2; the match to TRBD1 covers 9 bases. Germline assignment: CDR1 SGHAT and CDR2 FQNNGV. V lost 4 bases and J lost 4; bases outside the gene matches: 13. This CDR3 has 17 amino acids. The CDR3, as DNA: TGTGCCAGCAGCTCCCAGTTGGACAGGGGAGGAGGAGAGACCCAGTACTTC. Its protein is CASSSQLDRGGGETQYF.

The chain uses TRBV27 and TRBJ2-3; no clear D gene. Germline values: CDR1 MNHEY, CDR2 SMNVEV (reference sequence). Trimming stripped 6 bases from V and 1 base from J, with 11 bases between. The CDR3 extends over 14 amino acids. CDR3 in amino acids: CASSPGGRTDTQYF. The CDR3, as DNA: TGTGCCAGCAGCCCCGGCGGCCGCACAGATACGCAGTATTTT.

V is TRBV7-2 and J is TRBJ2-2; D not resolved. With 4 bases removed from V and 0 bases from J, the gap between germline ends came to 6 bases. CDR1 is SGHTA, CDR2 FQGNSA, per germline. There are 14 residues in the CDR3. The CDR3 loop reads CASSSNANTGELFF. CDR3 nucleotides: TGTGCCAGCAGCTCGAACGCGAACACCGGGGAGCTGTTTTTT.

The rearrangement uses TRBV6-1 and TRBJ2-7; no definite D call. V was trimmed by 2 bases and J by 3 bases, leaving 11 bases between them. The CDR3 contains 14 residues. From germline, CDR1 is MNHNS and CDR2 SASEGT. In DNA form, the CDR3 reads TGTGCCAGCAGTGAAAGTAGGCCAATCTACGAGCAGTACTTC. Translated, it gives CASSESRPIYEQYF.

The V gene is TRBV2, the J gene TRBJ2-5, with D possibly matching TRBD2 (6 bases). The CDR3 is made up of 14 amino acids. Between the trimmed V and J ends, which lost 5 bases and 0 bases, there was a span of 10 bases. Germline CDR1 is SNHLY and CDR2 is FYNNEI. In DNA form, the CDR3 reads TGTGCCAGCAGTTGGCGGGATCACCAAGAGACCCAGTACTTC. Translation: CASSWRDHQETQYF.